This T cell receptor beta chain was sequenced during a study of cytomegalovirus exposure and HLA in healthy donors. PCR employed 60 Vbeta and 13 Jbeta primers. This table comes from immunoSEQ multiplex PCR, and its TCRdb copy is limited to in-frame clones, with some not included. The sample contains about 160,000 clones, approximately 78% of which appear only once. V shed 4 bases and J 3 bases; nucleotides not matched to a gene: 7. Germline lookup yields CDR1 SGHNT and CDR2 YYREEE (reference sequence). CDR3 length: 14 residues. The J gene is TRBJ2-7, the V gene TRBV5-4; 7 bases line up with TRBD1. The TCR originated in a woman aged 25 to 39 in good health and CMV-seropositive. The source material was PBMCs. In DNA form, the CDR3 reads TGTGCCAGCAGCGAGGGACAGCCCTACTACGAGCAGTACTTC. It yields the protein CASSEGQPYYEQYF.